This T cell receptor beta chain was found in a study of somatic mutations in cytotoxic T cells in rheumatoid arthritis. Separation of CD4+ and CD8+ cells was performed by positive magnetic bead selection, and purity was verified by flow cytometry. The CDR3 spans 15 residues. This clone is a singleton in its sample. The repertoire was sequenced with immunoSEQ multiplex PCR; TCRdb's copy has only in-frame clones and lacks some. Of about 21,000 clones listed, over 75% are singletons. Source material: CD8+ T cells sorted from blood. The sequence derives from a man aged 18 to 35 with rheumatoid arthritis. The rearrangement joins TRBV21-1 to TRBJ2-7; TRBD1, the table's D call, was not compared with the DNA. TRBV21-1 is noted as a pseudogene. CDR3 DNA sequence: TGTGCCAGCACCAAAGGACAGGAAAAGGGGTACGAGCAGTACTTC. This codes for CASTKGQEKGYEQYF.